Listed below are T cell receptor beta chains from one sample, sequenced in a study of shared clonotypes between healthy human individuals. This table comes from immunoSEQ multiplex PCR, and its TCRdb copy is limited to in-frame clones, with some not included. This table has about 2.1 million clones, more than 85% appearing once. The sequenced sample consisted of naive CD8+ T cells from PBMCs. The origin of the receptors is a man aged 18 to 29 in good health. Some clones in this sample may be carry-over from other donors' samples. Each CDR3 is given with its conserved first and last residue. A D gene is named only where the DNA matches it firmly. Clone size is stated in some rows and not others, as once, few, many or a class when expanded.

TRBJ2-3 | . | . | TRBV15 | CATSSGPDEYTDTQYF | TGTGCCACCAGCTCTGGACCCGACGAATACACAGATACGCAGTATTTT
TRBJ1-3 | TRBD1 | . | TRBV28 | CASSPLPGQGADTIYF | TGTGCCAGCAGTCCCCTCCCCGGACAGGGCGCGGACACCATATATTTT
TRBJ2-5 | TRBD1 | once | TRBV25-1 | CASSDQGARETQYF | TGTGCCAGCAGTGACCAGGGGGCGCGTGAGACCCAGTACTTC
TRBJ2-5 | TRBD1 | . | TRBV5-1 | CASSSLPDRVRETQYF | TGCGCCAGCAGCTCACTCCCGGACAGGGTGAGGGAGACCCAGTACTTC
TRBJ1-2 | . | . | TRBV27 | CASRPTAGYGYTF | TGTGCCAGCAGGCCCACGGCAGGGTATGGCTACACCTTC
TRBJ1-1 | TRBD1 | few | TRBV19 | CATKYRGNTEAFF | TGTGCCACCAAATACAGGGGGAACACTGAAGCTTTCTTT
TRBJ2-3 | . | . | TRBV27 | CASSLSSTDTQYF | TGTGCCAGCAGTTTATCGAGCACAGATACGCAGTATTTT
TRBJ2-7 | . | once | TRBV10-2 | CASSPPTMGYEQYF | TGCGCCAGCAGCCCCCCGACGATGGGCTACGAGCAGTACTTC
TRBJ2-2 | TRBD2 | . | TRBV10-1 | CASSPYRGANTGELFF | TGCGCCAGCAGCCCCTATCGGGGGGCGAACACCGGGGAGCTGTTTTTT
TRBJ1-2 | . | . | TRBV5-4 | CASSGPPYGYTF | TGTGCCAGCAGCGGGCCCCCCTATGGCTACACCTTC
TRBJ2-2 | . | . | TRBV15 | CASSASLGELFF | TGTGCTTCGTCGGCCAGCCTCGGGGAGCTGTTTTTT
TRBJ2-1 | TRBD2 | . | TRBV6-1 | CASLGAGGYNEQFF | TGTGCCAGCTTGGGGGCGGGAGGTTACAATGAGCAGTTCTTC
TRBJ2-1 | . | . | TRBV2 | CASSERWVAAPNEQFF | TGTGCCAGCAGTGAAAGGTGGGTAGCGGCCCCCAATGAGCAGTTCTTC
TRBJ2-5 | TRBD2 | once | TRBV28 | CASLTLGEGQETQYF | TGTGCCAGCCTTACCTTAGGGGAGGGCCAAGAGACCCAGTACTTC
TRBJ1-1 | TRBD1 | once | TRBV5-1 | CASSWVQGTEAFF | TGCGCCAGCAGCTGGGTACAGGGGACTGAAGCTTTCTTT
TRBJ1-2 | TRBD1 | . | TRBV7-3 | CASSEGGQPSPYGYTF | TGTGCCAGCAGCGAGGGGGGACAGCCGTCCCCCTATGGCTACACCTTC
TRBJ2-7 | TRBD2 | . | TRBV4-3 | CASSPRGSGRREQYF | TGCGCCAGCAGCCCACGGGGTAGCGGGAGACGCGAGCAGTACTTC
TRBJ1-2 | TRBD1 | . | TRBV18 | CASSPGTGLNGYTF | TGTGCCAGCTCACCAGGGACAGGCCTAAATGGCTACACCTTC
TRBJ2-3 | . | . | TRBV7-9 | CASSLEAGTDTQYF | TGTGCCAGCAGTCTAGAGGCAGGCACAGATACGCAGTATTTT
TRBJ2-7 | . | . | TRBV27 | CASSLAGYNEQYF | TGTGCCAGCAGTTTAGCAGGGTACAACGAGCAGTACTTC
TRBJ1-5 | TRBD1 | . | TRBV7-2 | CASSLVYRDRNQPQHF | TGTGCCAGCAGCTTAGTGTACCGGGACAGAAATCAGCCCCAGCATTTT
TRBJ2-2 | TRBD2 | . | TRBV27 | CASSGLAGALRVGELFF | TGTGCCAGCAGTGGACTAGCGGGAGCTCTTAGGGTCGGGGAGCTGTTTTTT
TRBJ2-5 | . | . | TRBV19 | CASSIDYEETQYF | TGTGCCAGTAGTATAGATTATGAGGAGACCCAGTACTTC
TRBJ2-3 | . | . | TRBV11-2 | CASSPSPPYRAGTDTQYF | TGTGCCAGCAGCCCCTCCCCCCCCTACCGGGCGGGGACAGATACGCAGTATTTT
TRBJ2-5 | . | . | TRBV13 | CASSLNGGQETQYF | TGTGCCAGCAGCTTAAATGGGGGGCAAGAGACCCAGTACTTC
TRBJ1-2 | TRBD1 | . | TRBV28 | CASSWGGTEKGYGYTF | TGTGCCAGCAGTTGGGGCGGGACAGAAAAGGGCTATGGCTACACCTTC
TRBJ1-2 | . | . | TRBV27 | CASSALGTAGVDYGYTF | TGTGCCAGCAGTGCCCTAGGGACGGCGGGGGTCGACTATGGCTACACCTTC
TRBJ2-1 | TRBD2 | . | TRBV9 | CASSEDIGGLAVYNEQFF | TGTGCCAGCAGCGAGGATATAGGGGGACTAGCGGTCTACAATGAGCAGTTCTTC
TRBJ2-7 | . | . | TRBV6-5 | CASSYYDRTYEQYF | TGTGCCAGCAGTTACTATGACAGAACCTACGAGCAGTACTTC
TRBJ1-5 | . | . | TRBV7-6 | CASSLGQRKQPQHF | TGTGCCAGCAGCTTGGGTCAGAGAAAACAGCCCCAGCATTTT
TRBJ2-3 | . | . | TRBV7-3 | CASSVRTQPDTQYF | TGTGCCAGCAGCGTAAGGACCCAGCCAGATACGCAGTATTTT
TRBJ2-4 | . | . | TRBV21-1 | CASSASKGSKGSRAARFVQYF | TGTGCCAGCAGCGCAAGCAAGGGCAGTAAGGGGTCCAGGGCCGCCCGATTCGTACAGTACTTC
TRBJ1-1 | . | few | TRBV30 | CAWRAPTDTEAFF | TGTGCCTGGAGGGCCCCCACGGACACTGAAGCTTTCTTT
TRBJ2-2 | . | . | TRBV6-5 | CATHPDASTGELFF | TGTGCCACCCACCCGGATGCGTCCACCGGGGAGCTGTTTTTT
TRBJ1-1 | . | . | TRBV6-5 | CASSYRTMNTEAFF | TGTGCCAGCAGTTACCGAACTATGAACACTGAAGCTTTCTTT
TRBJ1-2 | TRBD1 | . | TRBV14 | CASSQGKGQGDYGYTF | TGTGCCAGCAGCCAAGGAAAGGGACAGGGTGACTATGGCTACACCTTC
TRBJ1-1 | . | . | TRBV7-9 | CASSLGVGGSLAEAFF | TGTGCCAGCAGCTTGGGGGTGGGAGGGTCCTTAGCCGAAGCTTTCTTT
TRBJ2-1 | . | . | TRBV6-5 | CASSYDRTTYNEQFF | TGTGCCAGCAGTTACGACAGGACCACCTACAATGAGCAGTTCTTC
TRBJ2-7 | TRBD1 | . | TRBV6-5 | CASSLGTGANEQYF | TGTGCCAGCAGTTTAGGGACAGGGGCCAACGAGCAGTACTTC
TRBJ1-2 | . | . | TRBV27 | CASSLSDSYGYTF | TGTGCCAGCAGTTTATCGGACAGTTATGGCTACACCTTC
TRBJ1-4 | . | once | TRBV11-2 | CASSEPGETNEKLFF | TGTGCCAGCAGCGAACCGGGGGAGACTAATGAAAAACTGTTTTTT
TRBJ1-1 | . | . | TRBV27 | CASSLSMVTEAFF | TGTGCCAGCAGTTTATCGATGGTCACTGAAGCTTTCTTT
TRBJ2-7 | . | once | TRBV15 | CATSRERGSPLEQYF | TGTGCCACCAGCAGAGAACGGGGGAGTCCGCTCGAGCAGTACTTC
TRBJ2-7 | TRBD2 | . | TRBV27 | CASSSGGTYEQYF | TGTGCCAGCAGTAGCGGGGGAACCTACGAGCAGTACTTC
TRBJ2-7 | TRBD1 | . | TRBV27 | CASGLGTGAYEQYF | TGTGCCAGCGGCCTCGGGACAGGAGCCTACGAGCAGTACTTC
TRBJ2-1 | TRBD2 | once | TRBV7-3 | CASSLRPSGSSYNEQFF | TGTGCCAGCAGCCTAAGGCCTAGCGGTAGCTCCTACAATGAGCAGTTCTTC
TRBJ2-5 | . | . | TRBV11-2 | CASSLAEAGTQYF | TGTGCCAGCAGCTTAGCGGAGGCGGGGACCCAGTACTTC
TRBJ2-7 | TRBD1 | . | TRBV5-6 | CASSYGTGGYEQYF | TGTGCCAGCAGCTATGGGACAGGGGGCTACGAGCAGTACTTC
TRBJ1-5 | . | . | TRBV7-8 | CASSLRSKQGPKGQPQHF | TGTGCCAGCAGCTTAAGGTCCAAACAGGGCCCCAAGGGTCAGCCCCAGCATTTT
TRBJ1-3 | . | . | TRBV30 | CAWSYDGGPGNTIYF | TGTGCCTGGAGTTACGACGGCGGACCTGGAAACACCATATATTTT
TRBJ2-5 | TRBD1 | . | TRBV28 | CASSLDRAQETQYF | TGTGCCAGCAGTTTGGACAGGGCCCAAGAGACCCAGTACTTC